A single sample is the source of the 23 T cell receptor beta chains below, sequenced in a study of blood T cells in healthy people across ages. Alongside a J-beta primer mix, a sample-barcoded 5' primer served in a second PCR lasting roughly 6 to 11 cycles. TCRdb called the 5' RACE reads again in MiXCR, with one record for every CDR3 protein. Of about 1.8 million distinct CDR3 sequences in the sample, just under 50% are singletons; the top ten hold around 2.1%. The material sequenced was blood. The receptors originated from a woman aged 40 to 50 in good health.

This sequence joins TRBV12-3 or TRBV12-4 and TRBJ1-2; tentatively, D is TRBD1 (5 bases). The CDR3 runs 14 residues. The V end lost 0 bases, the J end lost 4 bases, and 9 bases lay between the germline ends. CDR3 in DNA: TGTGCCAGCAGTTTAGCGCTTGGGGGCTATGGCTACACCTTC. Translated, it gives CASSLALGGYGYTF.

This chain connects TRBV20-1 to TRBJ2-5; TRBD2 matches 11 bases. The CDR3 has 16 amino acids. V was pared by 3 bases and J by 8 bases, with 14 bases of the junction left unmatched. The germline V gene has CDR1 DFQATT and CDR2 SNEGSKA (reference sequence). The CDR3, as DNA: TGCAGTGCTAGGGCCGCGACTAGCGGGGTCCAAGGTACCCAGTACTTC. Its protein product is CSARAATSGVQGTQYF.

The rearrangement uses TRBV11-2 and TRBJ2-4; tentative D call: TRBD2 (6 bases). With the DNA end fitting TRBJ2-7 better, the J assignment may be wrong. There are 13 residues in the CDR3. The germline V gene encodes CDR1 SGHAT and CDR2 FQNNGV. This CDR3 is CASSTGGAPEQYF. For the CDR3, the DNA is TGTGCCAGCAGCACGGGCGGGGCCCCCGAGCAGTACTTC.

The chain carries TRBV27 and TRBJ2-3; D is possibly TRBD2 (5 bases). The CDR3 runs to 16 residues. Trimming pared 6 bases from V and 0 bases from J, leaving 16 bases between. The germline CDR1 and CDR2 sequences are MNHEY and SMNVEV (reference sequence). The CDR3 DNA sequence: TGTGCCAGCAGAATCCTGAGCGGAACTAGCACAGATACGCAGTATTTT. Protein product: CASRILSGTSTDTQYF.

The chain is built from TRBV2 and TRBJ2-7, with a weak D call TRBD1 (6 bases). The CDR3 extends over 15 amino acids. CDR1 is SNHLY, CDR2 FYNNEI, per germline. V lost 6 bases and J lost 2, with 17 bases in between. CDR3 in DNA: TGTGCCAGCAGCGCTCTAACAGGGTACCCCTACGAGCAGTACTTC. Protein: CASSALTGYPYEQYF.

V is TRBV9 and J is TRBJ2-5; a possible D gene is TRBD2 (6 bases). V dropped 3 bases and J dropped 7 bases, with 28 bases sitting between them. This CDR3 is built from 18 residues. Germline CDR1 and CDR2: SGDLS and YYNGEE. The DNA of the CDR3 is TGTGCCAGCAGCGATCCCCCACGCAGCGGGTCGTCTGTGGGGACCCAGTACTTC. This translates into CASSDPPRSGSSVGTQYF.

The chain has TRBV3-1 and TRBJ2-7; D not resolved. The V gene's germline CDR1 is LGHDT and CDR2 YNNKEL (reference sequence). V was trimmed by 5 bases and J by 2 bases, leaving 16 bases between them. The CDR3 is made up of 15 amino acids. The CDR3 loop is CASSGSFRAPYEQYF. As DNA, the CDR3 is TGTGCCAGCAGCGGTTCTTTTAGGGCCCCCTACGAGCAGTACTTC.

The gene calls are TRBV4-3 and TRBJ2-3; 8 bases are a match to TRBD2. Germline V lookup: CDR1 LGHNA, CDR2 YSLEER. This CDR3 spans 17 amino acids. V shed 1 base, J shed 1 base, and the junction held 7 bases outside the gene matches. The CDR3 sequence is CASSQAPAGGGTDTQYF. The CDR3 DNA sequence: TGCGCCAGCAGCCAAGCCCCGGCGGGGGGCGGCACAGATACGCAGTATTTT.

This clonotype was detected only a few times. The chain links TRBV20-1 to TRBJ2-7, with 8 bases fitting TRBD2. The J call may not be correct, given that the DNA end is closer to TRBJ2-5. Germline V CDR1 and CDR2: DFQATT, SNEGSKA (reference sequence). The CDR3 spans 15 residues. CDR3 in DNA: TGCAGTGCTCCAGACGGGGGGGCCGGTAGAGAGACCCAGTACTTC. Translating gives CSAPDGGAGRETQYF.

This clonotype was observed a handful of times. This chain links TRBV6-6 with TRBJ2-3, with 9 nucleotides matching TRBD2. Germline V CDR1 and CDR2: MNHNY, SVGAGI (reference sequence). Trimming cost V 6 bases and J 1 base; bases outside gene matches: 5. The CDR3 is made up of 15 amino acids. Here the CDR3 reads CASRARGGRTDTQYF. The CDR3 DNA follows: TGTGCCAGCAGGGCGCGGGGGGGACGCACAGATACGCAGTATTTT.

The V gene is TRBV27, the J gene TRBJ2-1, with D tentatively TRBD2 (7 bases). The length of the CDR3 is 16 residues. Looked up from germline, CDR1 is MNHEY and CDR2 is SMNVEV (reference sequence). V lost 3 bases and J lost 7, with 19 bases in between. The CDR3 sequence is CASSFWGGLGKNEQFF. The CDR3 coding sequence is TGTGCCAGCAGTTTTTGGGGGGGCCTGGGGAAAAATGAGCAGTTCTTC.

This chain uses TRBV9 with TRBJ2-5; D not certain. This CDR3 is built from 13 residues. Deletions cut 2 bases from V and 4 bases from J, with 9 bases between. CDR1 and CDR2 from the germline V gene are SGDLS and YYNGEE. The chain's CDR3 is CASSVFGGETQYF. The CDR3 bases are TGTGCCAGCAGCGTGTTTGGCGGAGAGACCCAGTACTTC.

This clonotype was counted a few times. Here the CDR3 DNA reads TGTGCCAGCAGTCTCCCGGACAGGGCGGGATCACCCCTCCACTTT. It encodes CASSLPDRAGSPLHF. The rearrangement links TRBV27 to TRBJ1-6; 8 positions match TRBD1. This CDR3 spans 15 amino acids. CDR1 is MNHEY and CDR2 is SMNVEV in the germline V gene (reference sequence). The ends lost 5 bases at V and 10 bases at J; junction bases unmatched: 10.

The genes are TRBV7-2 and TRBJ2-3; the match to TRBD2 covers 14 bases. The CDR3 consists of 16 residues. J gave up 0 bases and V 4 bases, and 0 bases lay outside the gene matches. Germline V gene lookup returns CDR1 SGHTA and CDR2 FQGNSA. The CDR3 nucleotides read TGTGCCAGCAGCTGGACTAGCGGGGGGAGCACAGATACGCAGTATTTT. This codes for CASSWTSGGSTDTQYF.

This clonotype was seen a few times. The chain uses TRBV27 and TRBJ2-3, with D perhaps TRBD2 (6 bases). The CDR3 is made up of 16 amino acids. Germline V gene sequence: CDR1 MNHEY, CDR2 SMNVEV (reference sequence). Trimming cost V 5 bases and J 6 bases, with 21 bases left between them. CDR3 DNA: TGTGCCAGCAGTCCGCCTGGGAGGCGGCTAGGGGATACGCAGTATTTT. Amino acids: CASSPPGRRLGDTQYF.

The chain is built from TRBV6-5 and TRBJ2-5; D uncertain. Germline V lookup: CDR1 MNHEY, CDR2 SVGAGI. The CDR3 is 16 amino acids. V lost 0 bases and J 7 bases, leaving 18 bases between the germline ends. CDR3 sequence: CASSYSPQPGYGTQYF. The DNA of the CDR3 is TGTGCCAGCAGTTACTCCCCCCAGCCTGGGTACGGGACCCAGTACTTC.

The CDR3 loop is CSAFLAGGRRETQYF. In nucleotides, the CDR3 is TGCAGTGCTTTCCTGGCGGGGGGGCGGAGGGAGACCCAGTACTTC. This rearrangement joins TRBV20-1 to TRBJ2-5, with 9 bases lining up with TRBD2. The CDR3 loop spans 15 amino acids. Trimming cost V 5 bases and J 5 bases; bases outside gene matches: 12. The germline gives CDR1 DFQATT, CDR2 SNEGSKA (reference sequence).

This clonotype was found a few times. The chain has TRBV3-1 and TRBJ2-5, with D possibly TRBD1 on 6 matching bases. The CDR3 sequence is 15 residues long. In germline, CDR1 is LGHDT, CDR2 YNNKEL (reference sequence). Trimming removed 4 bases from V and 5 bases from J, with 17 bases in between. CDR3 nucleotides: TGTGCCAGCAGCCCCAGGACAGCTATATCCGAGACCCAGTACTTC. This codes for CASSPRTAISETQYF.

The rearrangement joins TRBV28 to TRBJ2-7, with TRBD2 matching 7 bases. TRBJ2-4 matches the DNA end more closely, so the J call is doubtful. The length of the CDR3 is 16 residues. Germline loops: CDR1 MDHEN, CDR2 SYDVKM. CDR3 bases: TGTGCCAACAGATCGCGAGGGACTATTGGCAAAAACATTCAGTACTTC. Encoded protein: CANRSRGTIGKNIQYF.

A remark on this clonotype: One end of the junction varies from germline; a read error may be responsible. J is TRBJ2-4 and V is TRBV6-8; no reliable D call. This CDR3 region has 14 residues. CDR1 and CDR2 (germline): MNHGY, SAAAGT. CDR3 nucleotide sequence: TGTGCCAGCAGATGGACCTTAGCCGAAAACATTCAGTACTTC. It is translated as CASRWTLAENIQYF.

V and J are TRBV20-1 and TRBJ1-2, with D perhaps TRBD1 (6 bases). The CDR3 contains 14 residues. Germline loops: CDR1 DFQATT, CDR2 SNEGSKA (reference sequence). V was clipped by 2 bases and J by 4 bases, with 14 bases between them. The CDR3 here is CSARRDRDIYGYTF. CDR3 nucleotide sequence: TGCAGTGCTAGAAGGGACCGGGACATCTATGGCTACACCTTC.

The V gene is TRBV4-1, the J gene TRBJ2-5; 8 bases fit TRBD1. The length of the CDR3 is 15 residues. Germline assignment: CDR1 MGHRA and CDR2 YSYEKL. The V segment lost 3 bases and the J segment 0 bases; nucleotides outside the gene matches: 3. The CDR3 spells CASSHPTGDQETQYF. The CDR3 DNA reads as TGCGCCAGCAGCCACCCGACAGGGGACCAAGAGACCCAGTACTTC.

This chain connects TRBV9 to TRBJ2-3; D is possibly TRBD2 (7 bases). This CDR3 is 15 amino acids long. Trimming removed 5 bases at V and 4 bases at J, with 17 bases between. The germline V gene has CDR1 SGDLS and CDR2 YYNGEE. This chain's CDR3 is CASSARGAGADTQYF. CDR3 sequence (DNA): TGTGCCAGCAGTGCTCGGGGGGCCGGCGCAGATACGCAGTATTTT.